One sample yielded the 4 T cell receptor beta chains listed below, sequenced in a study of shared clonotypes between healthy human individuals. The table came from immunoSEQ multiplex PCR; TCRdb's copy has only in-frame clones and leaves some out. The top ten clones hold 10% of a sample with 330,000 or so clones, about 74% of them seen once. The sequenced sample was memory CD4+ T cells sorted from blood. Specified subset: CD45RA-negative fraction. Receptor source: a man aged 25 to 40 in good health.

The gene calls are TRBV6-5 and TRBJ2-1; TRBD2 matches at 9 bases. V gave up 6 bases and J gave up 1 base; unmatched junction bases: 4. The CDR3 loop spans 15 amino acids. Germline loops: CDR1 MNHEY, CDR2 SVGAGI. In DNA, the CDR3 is TGTGCCAGCAGGTGGAGCGGGAGGTCCTACAATGAGCAGTTCTTC. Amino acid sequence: CASRWSGRSYNEQFF.

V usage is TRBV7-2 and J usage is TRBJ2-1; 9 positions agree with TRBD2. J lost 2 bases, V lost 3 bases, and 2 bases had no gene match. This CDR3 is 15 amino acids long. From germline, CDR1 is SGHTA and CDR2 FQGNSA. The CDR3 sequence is CASSLAGGTYNEQFF. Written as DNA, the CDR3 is TGTGCCAGCAGCTTGGCGGGAGGGACCTACAATGAGCAGTTCTTC.

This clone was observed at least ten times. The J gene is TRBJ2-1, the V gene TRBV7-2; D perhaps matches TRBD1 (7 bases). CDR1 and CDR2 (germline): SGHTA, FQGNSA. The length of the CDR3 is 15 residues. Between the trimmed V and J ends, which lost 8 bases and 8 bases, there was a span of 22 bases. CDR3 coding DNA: TGTGCCAGCGGGGGGAGTTCCACAGGGGTGGATGAGCAGTTCTTC. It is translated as CASGGSSTGVDEQFF.

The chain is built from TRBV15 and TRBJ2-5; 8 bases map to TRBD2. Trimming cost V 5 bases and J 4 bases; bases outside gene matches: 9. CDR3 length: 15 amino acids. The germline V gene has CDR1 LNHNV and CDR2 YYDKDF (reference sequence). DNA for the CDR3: TGTGCCACCAGCGGGTTAGCGGGAAAGGGAGAGACCCAGTACTTC. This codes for CATSGLAGKGETQYF.